This T cell receptor beta chain appears in the sequencing data of a study of PD-1 blockade in classical Hodgkin lymphoma. Findings and caveats of the study: Underlying causes for the observed repertoire differences were not defined, possibly disease activity or prior therapy. At baseline, newly diagnosed patients reportedly showed less TCR diversity than healthy donors.

Sequenced by immunoSEQ multiplex PCR; TCRdb stores in-frame clones only, minus some. The sample holds roughly 34,000 clones, approximately 94% seen once. About this clone: Its antigen is undetermined.

As to time point: newly diagnosed, previously untreated cHL patient sample. What served as comparison were PBMCs in newly diagnosed, untreated classical Hodgkin lymphoma. V shed 8 bases, J shed 6 bases, and the junction held 5 bases outside the gene matches. The CDR3 length is 13 residues. Germline CDR1 MNHEY, CDR2 SMNVEV (reference sequence). This chain links TRBV27 with TRBJ1-4; 8 bases are a match to TRBD1. The material sequenced was peripheral blood mononuclear cells (PBMCs). The receptor was derived from a human donor with classical Hodgkin lymphoma. The CDR3 sequence: CASHGQGDEKLFF. CDR3 bases: TGTGCCAGCCACGGACAGGGAGATGAAAAACTGTTTTTT.